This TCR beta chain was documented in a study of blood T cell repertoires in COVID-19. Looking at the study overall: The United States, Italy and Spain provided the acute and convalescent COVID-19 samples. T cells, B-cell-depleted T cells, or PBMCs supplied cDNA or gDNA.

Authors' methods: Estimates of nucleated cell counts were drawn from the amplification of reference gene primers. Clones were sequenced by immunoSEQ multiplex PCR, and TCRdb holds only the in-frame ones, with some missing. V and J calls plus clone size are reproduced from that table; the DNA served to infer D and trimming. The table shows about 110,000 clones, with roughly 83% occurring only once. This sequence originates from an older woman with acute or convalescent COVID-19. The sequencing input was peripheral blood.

The CDR3 DNA reads as TGTGCCAGCAGCTCCGGGACTTTAAACACCGGGGAGCTGTTTTTT. Amino acids: CASSSGTLNTGELFF. The chain is built from TRBV7-9 and TRBJ2-2, with D perhaps TRBD2 (6 bases). The V end was cut by 4 bases, the J end by 2 bases, with 11 bases between. This CDR3 spans 15 amino acids. CDR1 and CDR2 from the germline V gene are SEHNR and FQNEAQ (reference sequence).